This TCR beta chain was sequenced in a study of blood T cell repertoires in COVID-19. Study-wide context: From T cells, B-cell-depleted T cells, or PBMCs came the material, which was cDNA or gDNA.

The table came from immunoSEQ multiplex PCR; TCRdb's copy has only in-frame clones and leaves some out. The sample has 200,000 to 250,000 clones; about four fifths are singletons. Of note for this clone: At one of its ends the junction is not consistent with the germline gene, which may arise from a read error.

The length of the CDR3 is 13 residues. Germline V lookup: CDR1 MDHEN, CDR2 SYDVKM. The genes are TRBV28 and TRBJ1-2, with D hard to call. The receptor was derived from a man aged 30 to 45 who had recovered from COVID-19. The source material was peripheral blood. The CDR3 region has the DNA TGTGCCAGCAGTCTATGGAGCGAGGAGGGCTACACCTTC. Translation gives CASSLWSEEGYTF.